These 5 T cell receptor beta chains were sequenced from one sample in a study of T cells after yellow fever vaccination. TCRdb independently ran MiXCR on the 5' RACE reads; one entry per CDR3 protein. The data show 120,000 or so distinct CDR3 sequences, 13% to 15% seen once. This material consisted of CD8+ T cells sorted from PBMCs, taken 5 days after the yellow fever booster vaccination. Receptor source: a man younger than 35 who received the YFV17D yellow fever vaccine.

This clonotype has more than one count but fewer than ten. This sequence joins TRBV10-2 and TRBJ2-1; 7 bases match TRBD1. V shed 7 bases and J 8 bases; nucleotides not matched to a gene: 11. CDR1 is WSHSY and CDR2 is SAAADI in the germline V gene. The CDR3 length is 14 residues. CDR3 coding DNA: TGCGCCAGCAACGAGGACAGGTCTTTAGATGAGCAGTTCTTC. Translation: CASNEDRSLDEQFF.

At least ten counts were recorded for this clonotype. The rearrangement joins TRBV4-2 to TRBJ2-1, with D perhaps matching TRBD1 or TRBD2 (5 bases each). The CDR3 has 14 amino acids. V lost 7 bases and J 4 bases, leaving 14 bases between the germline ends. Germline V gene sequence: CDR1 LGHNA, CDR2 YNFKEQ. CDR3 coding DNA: TGTGCCAGCACCCGGGCCGGGGCATACAATGAGCAGTTCTTC. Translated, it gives CASTRAGAYNEQFF.

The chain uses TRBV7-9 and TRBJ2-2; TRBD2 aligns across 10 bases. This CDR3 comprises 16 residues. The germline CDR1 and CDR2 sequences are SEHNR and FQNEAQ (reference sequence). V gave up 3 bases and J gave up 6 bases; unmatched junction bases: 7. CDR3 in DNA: TGTGCCAGCAGCTTTTCCGCTAGCGGGGGCGCCGGGGAGCTGTTTTTT. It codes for CASSFSASGGAGELFF.

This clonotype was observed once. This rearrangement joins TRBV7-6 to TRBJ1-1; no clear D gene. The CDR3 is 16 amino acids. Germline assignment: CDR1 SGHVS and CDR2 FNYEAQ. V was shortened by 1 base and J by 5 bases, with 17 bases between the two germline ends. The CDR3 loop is CASSLGVTEIWTEAFF. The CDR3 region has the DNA TGTGCCAGCAGCTTAGGGGTCACCGAGATTTGGACTGAAGCTTTCTTT.

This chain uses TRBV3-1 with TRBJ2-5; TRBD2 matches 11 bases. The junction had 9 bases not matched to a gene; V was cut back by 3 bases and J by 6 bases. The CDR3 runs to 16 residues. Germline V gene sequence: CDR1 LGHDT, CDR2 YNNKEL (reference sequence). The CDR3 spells CASSQSGLAGPKTQYF. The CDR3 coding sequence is TGTGCCAGCAGCCAGAGTGGACTAGCGGGCCCGAAGACCCAGTACTTC.